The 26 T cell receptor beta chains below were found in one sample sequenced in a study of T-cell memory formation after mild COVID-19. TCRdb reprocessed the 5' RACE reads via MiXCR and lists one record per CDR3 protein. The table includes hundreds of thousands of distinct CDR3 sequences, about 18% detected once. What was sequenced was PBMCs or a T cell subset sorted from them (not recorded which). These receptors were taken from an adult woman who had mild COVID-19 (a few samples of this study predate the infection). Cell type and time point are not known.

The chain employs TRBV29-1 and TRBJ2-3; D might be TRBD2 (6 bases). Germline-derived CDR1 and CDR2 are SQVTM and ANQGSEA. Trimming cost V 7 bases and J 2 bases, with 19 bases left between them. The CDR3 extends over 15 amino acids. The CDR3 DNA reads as TGCAGCGCACAACCCGGGACTTCGCCCACAGATACGCAGTATTTT. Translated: CSAQPGTSPTDTQYF.

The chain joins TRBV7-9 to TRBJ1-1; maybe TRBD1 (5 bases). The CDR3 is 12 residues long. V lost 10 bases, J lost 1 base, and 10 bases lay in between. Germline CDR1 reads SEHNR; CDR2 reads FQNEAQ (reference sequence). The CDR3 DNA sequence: TGTGCCACAGGGACCGAGAACACTGAAGCTTTCTTT. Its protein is CATGTENTEAFF. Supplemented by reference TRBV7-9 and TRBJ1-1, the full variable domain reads DTGVSQNPRHKITKRGQNVTFRCDPISEHNRLYWYRQTLGQGPEFLTYFQNEAQLEKSRLLSDRFSAERPKGSFSTLEIQRTEQGDSAMYLCATGTENTEAFFGQGTRLTVV.

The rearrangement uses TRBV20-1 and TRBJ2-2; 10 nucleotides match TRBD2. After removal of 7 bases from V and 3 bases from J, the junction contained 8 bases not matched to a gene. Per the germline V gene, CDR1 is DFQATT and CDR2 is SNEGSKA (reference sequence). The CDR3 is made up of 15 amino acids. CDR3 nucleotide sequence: TGCAGTGTGAGGCTAGCGGGGGTATACACCGGGGAGCTGTTTTTT. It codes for CSVRLAGVYTGELFF.

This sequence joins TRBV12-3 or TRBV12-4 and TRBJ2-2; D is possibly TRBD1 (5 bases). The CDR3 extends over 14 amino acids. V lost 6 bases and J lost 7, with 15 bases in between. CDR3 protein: CASRKASGFGELFF. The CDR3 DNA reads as TGTGCCAGCAGAAAAGCATCAGGGTTCGGGGAGCTGTTTTTT.

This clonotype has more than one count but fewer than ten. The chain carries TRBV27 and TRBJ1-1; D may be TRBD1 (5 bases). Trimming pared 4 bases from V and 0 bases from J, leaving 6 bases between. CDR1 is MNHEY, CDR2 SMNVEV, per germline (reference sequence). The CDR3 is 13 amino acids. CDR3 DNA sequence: TGTGCCAGCAGTTGGGACTTGAACACTGAAGCTTTCTTT. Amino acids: CASSWDLNTEAFF.

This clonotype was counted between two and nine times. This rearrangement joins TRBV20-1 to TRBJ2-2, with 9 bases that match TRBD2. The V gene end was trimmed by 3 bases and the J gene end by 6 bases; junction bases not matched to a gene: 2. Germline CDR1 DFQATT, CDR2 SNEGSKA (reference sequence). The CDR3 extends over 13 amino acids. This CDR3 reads CSASKREAGELFF. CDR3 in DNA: TGCAGTGCTAGCAAGCGGGAGGCCGGGGAGCTGTTTTTT.

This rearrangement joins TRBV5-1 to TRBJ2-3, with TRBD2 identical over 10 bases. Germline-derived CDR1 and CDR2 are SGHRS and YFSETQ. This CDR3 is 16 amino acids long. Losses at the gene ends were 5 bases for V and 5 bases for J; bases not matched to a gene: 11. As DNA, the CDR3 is TGCGCCAGCAGGGCCTTCAGCGGGGGGGCTGGAGATACGCAGTATTTT. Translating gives CASRAFSGGAGDTQYF.

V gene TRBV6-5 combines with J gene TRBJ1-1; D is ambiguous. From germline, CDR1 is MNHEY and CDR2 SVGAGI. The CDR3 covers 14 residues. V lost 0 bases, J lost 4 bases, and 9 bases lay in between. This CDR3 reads CASSYSWGSTEAFF. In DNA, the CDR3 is TGTGCCAGCAGTTACTCTTGGGGTAGCACTGAAGCTTTCTTT.

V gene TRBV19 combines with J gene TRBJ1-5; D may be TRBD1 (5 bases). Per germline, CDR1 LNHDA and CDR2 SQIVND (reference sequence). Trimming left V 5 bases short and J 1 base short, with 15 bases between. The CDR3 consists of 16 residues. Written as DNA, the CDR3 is TGTGCCAGTAGTCCAGTGGGGGGACTGAGCAATCAGCCCCAGCATTTT. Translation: CASSPVGGLSNQPQHF. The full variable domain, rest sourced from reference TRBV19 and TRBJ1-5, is DGGITQSPKYLFRKEGQNVTLSCEQNLNHDAMYWYRQDPGQGLRLIYYSQIVNDFQKGDIAEGYSVSREKKESFPLTVTSAQKNPTAFYLCASSPVGGLSNQPQHFGDGTRLSIL.

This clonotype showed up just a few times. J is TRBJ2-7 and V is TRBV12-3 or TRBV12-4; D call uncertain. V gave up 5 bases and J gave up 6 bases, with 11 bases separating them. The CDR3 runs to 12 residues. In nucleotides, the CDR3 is TGTGCCAGCAGTGCACTGTGGGGCGAGCAGTACTTC. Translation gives CASSALWGEQYF.

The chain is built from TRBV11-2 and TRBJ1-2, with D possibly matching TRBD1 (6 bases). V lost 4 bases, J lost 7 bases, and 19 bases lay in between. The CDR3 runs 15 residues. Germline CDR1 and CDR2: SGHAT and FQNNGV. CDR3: CASSSIRQASGGYTF. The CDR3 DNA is TGTGCCAGCAGCTCAATTAGACAGGCGTCTGGTGGCTACACCTTC. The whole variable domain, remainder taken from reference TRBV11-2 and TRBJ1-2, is EAGVAQSPRYKIIEKRQSVAFWCNPISGHATLYWYQQILGQGPKLLIQFQNNGVVDDSQLPKDRFSAERLKGVDSTLKIQPAKLEDSAVYLCASSSIRQASGGYTFGSGTRLTVV.

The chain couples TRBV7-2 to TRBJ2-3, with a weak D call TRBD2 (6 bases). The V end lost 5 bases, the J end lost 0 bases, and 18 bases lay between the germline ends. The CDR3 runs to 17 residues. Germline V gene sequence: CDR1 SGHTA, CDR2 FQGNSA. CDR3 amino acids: CASSHHPGRESTDTQYF. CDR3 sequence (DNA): TGTGCCAGCAGCCACCACCCGGGGCGGGAAAGCACAGATACGCAGTATTTT. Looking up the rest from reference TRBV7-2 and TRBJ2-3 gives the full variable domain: GAGVSQSPSNKVTEKGKDVELRCDPISGHTALYWYRQSLGQGLEFLIYFQGNSAPDKSGLPSDRFSAERTGGSVSTLTIQRTQQEDSAVYLCASSHHPGRESTDTQYFGPGTRLTVL.

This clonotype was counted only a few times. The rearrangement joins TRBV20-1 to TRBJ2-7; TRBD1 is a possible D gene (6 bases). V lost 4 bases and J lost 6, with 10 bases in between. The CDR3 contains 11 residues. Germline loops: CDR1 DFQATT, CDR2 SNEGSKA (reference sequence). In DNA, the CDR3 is TGCAGTGCTACGGACAGTAGCGAGCAGTACTTC. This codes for CSATDSSEQYF.

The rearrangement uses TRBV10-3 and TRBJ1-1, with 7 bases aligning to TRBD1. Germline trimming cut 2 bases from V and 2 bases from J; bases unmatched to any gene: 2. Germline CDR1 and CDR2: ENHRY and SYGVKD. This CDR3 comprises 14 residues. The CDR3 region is CAISEDRANTEAFF. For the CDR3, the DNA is TGTGCCATCAGTGAGGACAGGGCCAACACTGAAGCTTTCTTT.

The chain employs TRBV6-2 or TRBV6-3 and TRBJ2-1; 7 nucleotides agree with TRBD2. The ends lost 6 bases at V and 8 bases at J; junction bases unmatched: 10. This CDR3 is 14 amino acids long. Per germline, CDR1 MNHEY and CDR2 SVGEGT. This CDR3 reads CASRGTNQGDEQFF. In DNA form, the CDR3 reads TGTGCCAGCAGGGGGACTAACCAAGGGGATGAGCAGTTCTTC.

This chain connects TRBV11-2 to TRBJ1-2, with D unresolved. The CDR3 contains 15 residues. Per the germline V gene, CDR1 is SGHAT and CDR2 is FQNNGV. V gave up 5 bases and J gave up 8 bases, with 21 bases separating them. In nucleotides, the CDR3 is TGTGCCAGCAGCCTCGGACGTACGCCGGTGGGAGGCTACACCTTC. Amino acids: CASSLGRTPVGGYTF.

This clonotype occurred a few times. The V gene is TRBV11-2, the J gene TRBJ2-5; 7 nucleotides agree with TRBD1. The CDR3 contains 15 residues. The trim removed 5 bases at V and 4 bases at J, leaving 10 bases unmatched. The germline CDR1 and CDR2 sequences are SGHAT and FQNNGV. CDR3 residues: CASSPLQGRIETQYF. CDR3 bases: TGTGCCAGCAGCCCGTTACAGGGGCGAATAGAGACCCAGTACTTC.

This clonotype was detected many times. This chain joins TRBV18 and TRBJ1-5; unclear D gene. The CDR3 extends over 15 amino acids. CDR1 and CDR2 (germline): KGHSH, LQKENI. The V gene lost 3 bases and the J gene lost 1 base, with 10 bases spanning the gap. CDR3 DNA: TGTGCCAGCTCACCCGGACGGCCCAGCAATCAGCCCCAGCATTTT. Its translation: CASSPGRPSNQPQHF.

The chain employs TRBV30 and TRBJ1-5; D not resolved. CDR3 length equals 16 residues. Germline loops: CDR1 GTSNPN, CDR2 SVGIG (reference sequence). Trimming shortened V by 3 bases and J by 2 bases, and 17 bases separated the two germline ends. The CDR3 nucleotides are TGTGCCTGGAGCGGCCCGGGGAGTGGGGGCAATCAGCCCCAGCATTTT. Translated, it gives CAWSGPGSGGNQPQHF.

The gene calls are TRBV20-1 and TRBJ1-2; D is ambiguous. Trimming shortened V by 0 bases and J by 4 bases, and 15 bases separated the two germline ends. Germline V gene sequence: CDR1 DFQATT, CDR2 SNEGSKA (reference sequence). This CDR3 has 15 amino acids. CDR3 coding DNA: TGCAGTGCTAGAGATTTAAGTCCAGCCACCTATGGCTACACCTTC. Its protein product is CSARDLSPATYGYTF.

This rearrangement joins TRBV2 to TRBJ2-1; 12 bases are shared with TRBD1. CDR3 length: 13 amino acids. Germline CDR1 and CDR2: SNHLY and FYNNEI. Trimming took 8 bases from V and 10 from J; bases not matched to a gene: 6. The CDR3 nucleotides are TGTGCCAGCTTACAAGGGACAGGGGGCGAGCAGTTCTTC. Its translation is CASLQGTGGEQFF. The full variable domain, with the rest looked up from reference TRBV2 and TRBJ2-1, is EPEVTQTPSHQVTQMGQEVILRCVPISNHLYFYWYRQILGQKVEFLVSFYNNEISEKSEIFDDQFSVERPDGSNFTLKIRSTKLEDSAMYFCASLQGTGGEQFFGPGTRLTVL.

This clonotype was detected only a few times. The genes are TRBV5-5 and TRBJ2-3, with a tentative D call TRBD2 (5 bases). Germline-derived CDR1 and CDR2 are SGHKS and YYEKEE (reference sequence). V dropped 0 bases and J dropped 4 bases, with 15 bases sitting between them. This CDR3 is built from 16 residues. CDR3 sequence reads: CASSLGWTSVPDTQYF. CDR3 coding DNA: TGTGCCAGCAGCTTGGGTTGGACTTCAGTACCAGATACGCAGTATTTT.

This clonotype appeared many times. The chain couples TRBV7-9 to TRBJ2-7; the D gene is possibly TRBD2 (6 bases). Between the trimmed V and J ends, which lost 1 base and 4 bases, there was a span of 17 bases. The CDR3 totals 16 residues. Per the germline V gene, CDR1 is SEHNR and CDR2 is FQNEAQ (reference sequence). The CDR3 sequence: CASSLGDAGSRYEQYF. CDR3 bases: TGTGCCAGCAGCTTAGGGGATGCGGGGAGTAGGTACGAGCAGTACTTC. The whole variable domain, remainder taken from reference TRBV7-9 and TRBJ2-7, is DTGVSQNPRHKITKRGQNVTFRCDPISEHNRLYWYRQTLGQGPEFLTYFQNEAQLEKSRLLSDRFSAERPKGSFSTLEIQRTEQGDSAMYLCASSLGDAGSRYEQYFGPGTRLTVT.

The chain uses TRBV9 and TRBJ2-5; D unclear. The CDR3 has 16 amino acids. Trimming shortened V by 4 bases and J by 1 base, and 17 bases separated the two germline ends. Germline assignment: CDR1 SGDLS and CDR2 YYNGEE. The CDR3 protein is CASSPYSGRSQETQYF. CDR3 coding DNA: TGTGCCAGCAGCCCATACTCCGGACGGAGCCAAGAGACCCAGTACTTC.

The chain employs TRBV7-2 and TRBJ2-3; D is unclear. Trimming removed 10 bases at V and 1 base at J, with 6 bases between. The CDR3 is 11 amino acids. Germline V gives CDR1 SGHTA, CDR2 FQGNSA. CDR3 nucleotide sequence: TGTGCCACGGACGGCACAGATACGCAGTATTTT. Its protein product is CATDGTDTQYF.

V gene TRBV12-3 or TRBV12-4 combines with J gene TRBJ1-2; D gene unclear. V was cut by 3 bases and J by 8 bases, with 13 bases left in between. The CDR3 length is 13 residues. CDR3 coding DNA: TGTGCCAGCAGTTTCAGAAGACTTGGAGGCTACACCTTC. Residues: CASSFRRLGGYTF.